These T cell receptor beta chains were read from a single sample in a study of T-cell reconstitution after alpha-beta-depleted transplantation in children. Each CDR3 protein gets one entry after TCRdb re-called the PCR reads with MiXCR. The table shows roughly 30,000 distinct CDR3 sequences, with roughly 6.7% occurring only once. Sequenced here: peripheral blood, sampled 60 days after TCRalphabeta/CD19-depleted stem cell transplant. These TCRs come from a child under two years old who had a stem cell transplant for acute myeloid leukemia, so the T cells may come from the graft donor. Each CDR3 is given with its conserved first and last residue. The D gene is left open where the match is weak.

v_call	j_call	cdr3_length	d_call	cdr3_aa
TRBV20-1	TRBJ2-5	12	TRBD1	CSANRGEETQYF
TRBV13	TRBJ2-5	13	TRBD1	CASSQQGKETQYF
TRBV4-3	TRBJ2-5	15	-	CASSQDDDFQETQYF
TRBV5-1	TRBJ2-1	14	TRBD2	CASSQTSGGREQFF
TRBV9	TRBJ2-1	12	-	CASSVDYNEQFF
TRBV6-1	TRBJ1-5	16	TRBD1	CASNLDRAASHQPQHF
TRBV6-5	TRBJ2-3	13	-	CASSLIAADTQYF
TRBV5-1	TRBJ2-7	18	-	CASSLQGGGVRRPAEQYF
TRBV5-1	TRBJ2-7	15	TRBD1	CASSRDRGLAYEQYF
TRBV7-3	TRBJ2-3	13	-	CASSFVLTDTQYF
TRBV11-2	TRBJ2-3	14	-	CASSWGAVKDTQYF
TRBV12-5	TRBJ2-5	14	-	CASALGQGRETQYF
TRBV2	TRBJ2-5	14	TRBD1	CASRGGTGGETQYF
TRBV12-3/TRBV12-4	TRBJ2-7	15	TRBD2	CASSLMVGLANEQYF
TRBV10-3	TRBJ2-5	13	-	CATSNREGETQYF
TRBV6-1	TRBJ2-1	18	TRBD2	CASTQRESGSVTYNEQFF
TRBV7-9	TRBJ1-1	17	-	CASSLEKGFLGYTEAFF
TRBV4-1	TRBJ2-3	14	-	CASSHPGRTDTQYF
TRBV28	TRBJ1-5	14	TRBD1	CASSLRTGVQPQHF
TRBV12-3/TRBV12-4	TRBJ1-2	15	-	CASFTTGPPNYGYTF
TRBV20-1	TRBJ1-2	11	-	CSGTGLYGYTF
TRBV6-1	TRBJ2-2	14	TRBD2	CASSPSGGTGELFF
TRBV7-2	TRBJ2-7	15	TRBD2	CASSLGGGRAGEQYF
TRBV4-3	TRBJ2-1	17	-	CASSQDRNSGSYNEQFF
TRBV28	TRBJ2-2	15	TRBD2	CASSFRREDTGELFF
TRBV6-1	TRBJ1-1	16	TRBD1	CASSWTPTGGAVEAFF
TRBV4-3	TRBJ2-3	17	TRBD2	CASSPRGSGRFADTQYF
TRBV5-1	TRBJ2-7	14	-	CASSLDAETYEQYF
TRBV11-2	TRBJ2-3	14	-	CASSRQAFTDTQYF
TRBV7-9	TRBJ1-3	14	-	CASKGPSSGNTIYF
TRBV7-9	TRBJ2-2	15	TRBD1	CASRMGQTNTGELFF
TRBV7-9	TRBJ2-5	15	-	CASSSHGEVQETQYF
TRBV9	TRBJ2-2	18	TRBD1	CASSANPEGQGVPGELFF
TRBV7-2	TRBJ2-7	15	-	CASSLGQGRSYEQYF
TRBV7-3	TRBJ2-2	13	-	CATRQGGTGELFF
TRBV27	TRBJ2-4	15	-	CASSPLTVAKNIQYF
TRBV4-2	TRBJ2-7	13	TRBD2	CASTPGGPYEQYF
TRBV18	TRBJ2-5	11	-	CASSPRETQYF
TRBV5-4	TRBJ2-5	12	-	CASTNGQETQYF
TRBV11-2	TRBJ2-1	14	-	CASSLEYKNNEQFF
TRBV3-1	TRBJ1-1	15	-	CASSQDNDRGTEAFF
TRBV5-4	TRBJ2-5	14	-	CAMSPGLSPETQYF
TRBV5-1	TRBJ1-4	15	-	CASSLEARSNEKLFF
TRBV12-3/TRBV12-4	TRBJ2-7	13	-	CASSPNTYYEQYF
TRBV7-2	TRBJ2-2	13	TRBD1	CASSWTGFGELFF
TRBV30	TRBJ2-7	15	TRBD2	CAWSTGGLARNEQYF
TRBV9	TRBJ2-7	14	TRBD1	CASSAGQGANEQYF
TRBV6-1	TRBJ2-2	15	TRBD1	CASSAGGVNTGELFF
TRBV7-2	TRBJ1-5	14	TRBD1	CASSWRQGDQPQHF
TRBV7-6	TRBJ2-5	14	-	CASSIPGHEETQYF
TRBV20-1	TRBJ2-5	15	-	CSARDLDFSQETQYF
TRBV11-2	TRBJ2-5	15	TRBD2	CASSLWTSGAETQYF
TRBV7-9	TRBJ2-5	15	-	CASSLGVRIQETQYF
TRBV28	TRBJ2-1	18	-	CASSSPDSIGASYNEQFF
TRBV2	TRBJ2-2	13	-	CASSEETSGELFF
TRBV27	TRBJ2-5	13	-	CASSPLPGETQYF
TRBV10-3	TRBJ2-7	15	-	CAISEGLYSSYEQYF
TRBV4-3	TRBJ2-2	18	TRBD2	CASSQRPLGGRGAGELFF
TRBV7-3	TRBJ2-1	12	-	CASSSSSNEQFF
TRBV7-2	TRBJ2-1	14	-	CASTPRGDYNEQFF